These 21 T cell receptor beta chains were sequenced from one sample in a study of T cell repertoires in cytomegalovirus infection. One entry per CDR3 protein results from TCRdb running MiXCR on the reads. The table lists roughly 310,000 distinct CDR3 sequences, roughly a sixth of them singletons. Input material: PBMCs. These receptors all stem from a human donor in good health (CMV status not recorded). Some clones in this sample may be carry-over from other donors' samples.

This clonotype has only a few counts. CDR3 DNA sequence: TGCGCCAGCAGCCTGGACAGGCTCGGGGTGTCTGGGGCCAACGTCCTGACTTTC. It specifies CASSLDRLGVSGANVLTF. The chain employs TRBV4-1 and TRBJ2-6; 7 nucleotides line up with TRBD1. V shed 4 bases, J shed 1 base, and the junction held 10 bases outside the gene matches. Germline V gene lookup returns CDR1 MGHRA and CDR2 YSYEKL. CDR3 length: 18 residues.

This clonotype was seen repeatedly, ten times or more. The V and J genes are TRBV7-6 and TRBJ2-7; 11 bases align to TRBD2. Per the germline V gene, CDR1 is SGHVS and CDR2 is FNYEAQ. Trimming took 0 bases from V and 0 from J; bases not matched to a gene: 7. The CDR3 has 18 amino acids. CDR3 bases: TGTGCCAGCAGCTTAGCGCCCACTAGCGGGGGCCTCTCCTACGAGCAGTACTTC. Translated: CASSLAPTSGGLSYEQYF.

This clonotype has a count of ten or more. The V call is TRBV20-1, the J call TRBJ2-1; TRBD2 aligns across 12 bases. The CDR3 spans 17 residues. The V and J ends lost 3 bases and 2 bases, in that order; junction bases with no gene match: 8. Per germline, CDR1 DFQATT and CDR2 SNEGSKA (reference sequence). CDR3 protein: CSASAGLAGRPYNEQFF. The CDR3, as DNA: TGCAGTGCTAGCGCGGGACTAGCGGGTCGACCCTACAATGAGCAGTTCTTC.

This clonotype showed up many times. The CDR3 DNA sequence: TGTGCCAGCAGCTCAACTAGCGTCGTAGGCACAGATACGCAGTATTTT. It translates to CASSSTSVVGTDTQYF. The chain couples TRBV7-2 to TRBJ2-3; 7 bases are a match to TRBD2. The germline V gene has CDR1 SGHTA and CDR2 FQGNSA. Losses at the gene ends were 4 bases for V and 1 base for J; bases not matched to a gene: 8. The CDR3 length is 16 residues. The full variable domain, rest sourced from reference TRBV7-2 and TRBJ2-3, is GAGVSQSPSNKVTEKGKDVELRCDPISGHTALYWYRQSLGQGLEFLIYFQGNSAPDKSGLPSDRFSAERTGGSVSTLTIQRTQQEDSAVYLCASSSTSVVGTDTQYFGPGTRLTVL.

V usage is TRBV28 and J usage is TRBJ1-2, with 9 bases matching TRBD1. V dropped 5 bases and J dropped 7; count of bases not matched to a gene: 11. CDR1 is MDHEN, CDR2 SYDVKM, per germline. The CDR3 spans 15 residues. In DNA form, the CDR3 reads TGTGCCAGCAGTGCAGTCGTCACAGGGGGCCGTGGCTACACCTTC. Protein: CASSAVVTGGRGYTF.

This clonotype has at least ten counts. The chain carries TRBV25-1 and TRBJ1-6; 9 positions match TRBD1. Germline CDR1 reads MGHDK; CDR2 reads SYGVNS. The junction had 1 base not matched to a gene; V was cut back by 5 bases and J by 5 bases. This CDR3 comprises 14 residues. DNA for the CDR3: TGTGCCAGCAGTTGGGACAGGGATAATTCACCCCTCCACTTT. Its translation: CASSWDRDNSPLHF. The full variable domain, rest sourced from reference TRBV25-1 and TRBJ1-6, is EADIYQTPRYLVIGTGKKITLECSQTMGHDKMYWYQQDPGMELHLIHYSYGVNSTEKGDLSSESTVSRIRTEHFPLTLESARPSHTSQYLCASSWDRDNSPLHFGNGTRLTVT.

This clonotype has a handful of counts. The chain combines TRBV12-3 or TRBV12-4 with TRBJ2-2; D might be TRBD1 or TRBD2, each matching 5 bases. This CDR3 is built from 16 residues. With 5 bases removed from V and 2 bases from J, the gap between germline ends came to 15 bases. In DNA form, the CDR3 reads TGTGCCAGCAGTGACCTCCCGGGGCCCAACACCGGGGAGCTGTTTTTT. Residues: CASSDLPGPNTGELFF.

In its sample, this clonotype was seen many times. The chain combines TRBV6-5 with TRBJ2-5; 7 bases agree with TRBD1. After removal of 7 bases from V and 5 bases from J, the junction contained 10 bases not matched to a gene. Germline loops: CDR1 MNHEY, CDR2 SVGAGI. The CDR3 contains 14 residues. The CDR3 nucleotides read TGTGCCAGCAAGAAGGGGGCGATCGGGGAGACCCAGTACTTC. This translates into CASKKGAIGETQYF.

This clonotype was counted a single time. It may be a read error: a sequence one base away is much more abundant. The V call is TRBV27, the J call TRBJ2-6; D is uncertain. This CDR3 comprises 13 residues. Germline CDR1 reads MNHEY; CDR2 reads SMNVEV (reference sequence). Trimming removed 8 bases from V and 0 bases from J, with 5 bases in between. The chain's CDR3 is CASGYSGANVLTF. CDR3 DNA sequence: TGTGCCAGCGGGTACTCTGGGGCCAACGTCCTGACTTTC.

J is TRBJ2-4 and V is TRBV28, with D uncertain. This CDR3 contains 15 residues. Germline V lookup: CDR1 MDHEN, CDR2 SYDVKM. Deletions cut 5 bases from V and 6 bases from J, with 17 bases between. The CDR3: CASSTRTKPGNIQYF. CDR3 sequence (DNA): TGTGCCAGCAGTACTCGAACCAAGCCAGGAAACATTCAGTACTTC. Drawing the rest from reference TRBV28 and TRBJ2-4, the complete variable domain is DVKVTQSSRYLVKRTGEKVFLECVQDMDHENMFWYRQDPGLGLRLIYFSYDVKMKEKGDIPEGYSVSREKKERFSLILESASTNQTSMYLCASSTRTKPGNIQYFGAGTRLSVL.

This clonotype has only a few counts. V is TRBV12-3 or TRBV12-4 and J is TRBJ2-2, with 7 nucleotides matching TRBD2. The CDR3 runs to 16 residues. V was pared by 7 bases and J by 2 bases, with 10 bases of the junction left unmatched. DNA of the CDR3: TGTGCCAGCAATCCGACCGGCGGGGGAAACACCGGGGAGCTGTTTTTT. Its translation: CASNPTGGGNTGELFF.

This clonotype was picked up many times. The chain carries TRBV7-2 and TRBJ1-1, with 7 bases matching TRBD1. The V gene's germline CDR1 is SGHTA and CDR2 FQGNSA. The CDR3 totals 15 residues. The V segment lost 5 bases and the J segment 2 bases; nucleotides outside the gene matches: 8. CDR3 coding DNA: TGTGCCAGCAGCCCCCTAACAGGGGCCAACACTGAAGCTTTCTTT. Amino acid sequence: CASSPLTGANTEAFF.

The table lists this clonotype with many counts. The genes are TRBV7-2 and TRBJ1-2, with 7 bases identical to TRBD1. V shed 3 bases, J shed 8 bases, and the junction held 9 bases outside the gene matches. This CDR3 spans 14 amino acids. CDR1 is SGHTA, CDR2 FQGNSA, per germline. In nucleotides, the CDR3 is TGTGCCAGCAGCTTTGACAGGGCGTCTTGGGGCTACACCTTC. This translates into CASSFDRASWGYTF.

In regard to this clonotype: Mismatch with germline at one junction end may stem from a read error. The chain uses TRBV4-1 and TRBJ1-3, with D maybe TRBD1 (5 bases). The CDR3 extends over 18 amino acids. The V gene's germline CDR1 is MGHRA and CDR2 YSYEKL. The CDR3 region is CASSQDRADPTLGGTIYF. In nucleotides, the CDR3 is TGTGCCAGCAGCCAAGATCGGGCGGATCCGACATTGGGGGGCACCATATATTTT.

This clonotype was recorded a few times. The chain carries TRBV7-3 and TRBJ2-6; D perhaps matches TRBD1 (5 bases). The ends were cut back, 2 bases at V and 1 base at J, with 21 bases in the middle. Germline V gene data show CDR1 as SGHTA and CDR2 as FQGTGA. The CDR3 has 20 amino acids. CDR3 loop: CASSLGEGRVSWSGANVLTF. The CDR3 region has the DNA TGTGCCAGCAGCTTAGGAGAAGGCAGGGTCTCCTGGTCTGGGGCCAACGTCCTGACTTTC.

This clonotype has just a few counts. This chain links TRBV6-2 or TRBV6-3 with TRBJ2-7; 7 bases are shared with TRBD1. The CDR3 is 14 residues long. The V gene end was trimmed by 6 bases and the J gene end by 4 bases; junction bases not matched to a gene: 9. CDR1 is MNHEY and CDR2 is SVGEGT in the germline V gene. CDR3 sequence reads: CASRPAGGTYEQYF. In nucleotides, the CDR3 is TGTGCCAGCAGGCCGGCAGGGGGAACATACGAGCAGTACTTC.

This clonotype was seen only a few times. This sequence joins TRBV12-3 or TRBV12-4 and TRBJ1-2; 7 bases match TRBD1. Trimming removed 6 bases from V and 2 bases from J; junction bases left unmatched: 9. The CDR3 is 15 residues long. CDR3 nucleotides: TGTGCCAGCAGCCTGCAGGGGGGTCCGAACTATGGCTACACCTTC. It codes for CASSLQGGPNYGYTF.

This clonotype appeared a few times. This chain joins TRBV20-1 and TRBJ1-4, with no clear D. The length of the CDR3 is 11 residues. Germline CDR1 reads DFQATT; CDR2 reads SNEGSKA (reference sequence). Trimming cost V 3 bases and J 8 bases, with 7 bases left between them. The CDR3, as DNA: TGCAGTGCTAGGTTGGGCGAAAAACTGTTTTTT. It is translated as CSARLGEKLFF.

This clonotype was observed a few times. The chain is built from TRBV20-1 and TRBJ2-7; a weak D match, TRBD2 (6 bases). The CDR3 is 13 amino acids. Germline V CDR1 and CDR2: DFQATT, SNEGSKA (reference sequence). V was clipped by 2 bases and J by 1 base, with 9 bases between them. CDR3 in amino acids: CSARRDLSYEQYF. The CDR3 nucleotides read TGCAGTGCTAGAAGGGACTTATCCTACGAGCAGTACTTC.

A few counts support this clonotype. This sequence joins TRBV7-2 and TRBJ2-2; D remains ambiguous. CDR3 length: 15 residues. V shed 3 bases and J shed 1 base, with 9 bases lying between them. From germline, CDR1 is SGHTA and CDR2 FQGNSA. In DNA, the CDR3 is TGTGCCAGCAGCTTCCGGCAGCTGAACACCGGGGAGCTGTTTTTT. It yields the protein CASSFRQLNTGELFF. The variable domain in full, completed from reference TRBV7-2 and TRBJ2-2, reads GAGVSQSPSNKVTEKGKDVELRCDPISGHTALYWYRQSLGQGLEFLIYFQGNSAPDKSGLPSDRFSAERTGGSVSTLTIQRTQQEDSAVYLCASSFRQLNTGELFFGEGSRLTVL.

This rearrangement joins TRBV9 to TRBJ1-6; TRBD1 agrees at 8 bases. Per the germline V gene, CDR1 is SGDLS and CDR2 is YYNGEE. The CDR3 runs to 15 residues. V was clipped by 0 bases and J by 10 bases; unmatched bases: 6. CDR3: CASSVEGQGRSPLHF. In DNA form, the CDR3 reads TGTGCCAGCAGCGTAGAAGGACAGGGAAGATCACCCCTCCACTTT.